The clone carrying this TCR beta chain was seen just once. Antigen unknown. These data are taken from a study of radiation and T cells in renal cell carcinoma. Treatment specified: 15 Gy SBRT to primary tumor, nephrectomy 4 weeks later. Nephrectomy followed 15 Gy stereotactic body radiation by 4 weeks. The method was immunoSEQ multiplex PCR; TCRdb's version includes in-frame clones alone and lacks a portion of them. The sample consists of under 20,000 clones, approximately 62% of them appearing once. Between the trimmed V and J ends, which lost 2 bases and 1 base, there was a span of 9 bases. CDR3 length equals 14 residues. Germline loops: CDR1 SNHLY, CDR2 FYNNEI. Study outcomes and limitations: Top 100 clonotypes averaged approximately 50% in irradiated versus about 45% in nephrectomy-only tumors. Top tumor clonotypes rose in blood 2 weeks post-radiation, then contracted. Irradiated tumors held more dominant CDR3 motifs than control tumors.

Here the sequenced sample was tumor tissue, taken from a patient whose treatment included radiotherapy and nephrectomy. The TCR was taken from a woman aged 70-85 years with renal cell carcinoma. This chain connects TRBV2 to TRBJ2-7; D is undetermined. CDR3: CASSERVSSYEQYF. The CDR3 DNA reads TGTGCCAGCAGTGAAAGGGTATCGTCCTACGAGCAGTACTTC.